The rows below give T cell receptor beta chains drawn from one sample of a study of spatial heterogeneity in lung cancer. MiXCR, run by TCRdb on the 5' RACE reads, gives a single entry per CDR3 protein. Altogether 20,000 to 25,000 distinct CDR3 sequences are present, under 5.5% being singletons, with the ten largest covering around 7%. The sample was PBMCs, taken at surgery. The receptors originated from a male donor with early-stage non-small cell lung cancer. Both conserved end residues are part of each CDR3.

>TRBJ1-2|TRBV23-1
CASSPRGTGDNYGYTF
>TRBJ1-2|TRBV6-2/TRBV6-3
CASWTGTPIGYGYTF
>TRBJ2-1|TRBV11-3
CASSLDGVGSGDNEQFF
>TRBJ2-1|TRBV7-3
CASSPSTSGSSYNEQFF
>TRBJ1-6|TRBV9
CASSVTPQPNSPLHF
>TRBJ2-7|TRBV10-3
CAISEPGTGKPYEQYF
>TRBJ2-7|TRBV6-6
CASSPGTIEYF
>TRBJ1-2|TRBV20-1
CSARVGYGYTF
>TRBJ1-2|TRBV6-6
CASSIRGDYGYTF
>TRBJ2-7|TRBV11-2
CASSFGTARGEQYF
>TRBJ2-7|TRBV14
CASSPSSGPNSYEQYF
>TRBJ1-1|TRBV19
CASSTGQGGGTEAFF
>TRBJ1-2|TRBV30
CAWDQGAWYGYTF
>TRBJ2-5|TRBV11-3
CASSLDSSETQYF
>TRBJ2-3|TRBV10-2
CASSESSREGRLDTQYF
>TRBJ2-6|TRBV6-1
CASTLTGGSGANVLTF
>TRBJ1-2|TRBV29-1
CSVEGSLNYGYTF
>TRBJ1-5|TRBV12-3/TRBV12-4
CASSLVSGEGNQPQHF
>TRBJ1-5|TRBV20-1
CSARRTGDSNQPQHF
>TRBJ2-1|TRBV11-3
CASSLEVRGLNEQFF
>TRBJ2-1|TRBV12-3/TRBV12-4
CASSSWTSGSNEQFF
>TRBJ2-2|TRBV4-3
CASSHDRGSGELFF
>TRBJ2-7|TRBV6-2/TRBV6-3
CASTSLRDTFYEQYF
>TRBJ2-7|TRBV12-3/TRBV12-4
CASRSRSYEQYF
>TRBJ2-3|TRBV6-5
CASKPGGFIPDTQYF
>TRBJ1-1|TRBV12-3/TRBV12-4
CASSLSENTEAFF
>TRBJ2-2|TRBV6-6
CASSYSRGGAGGELFF
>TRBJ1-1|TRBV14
CASRPVRLEAFF
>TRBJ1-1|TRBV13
CASSLGGATLNAFF
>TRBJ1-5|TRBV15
CATSRKIGSGDRPQHF
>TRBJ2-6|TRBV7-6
CASSFSTGANVLTF
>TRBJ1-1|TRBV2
CASSERGGLNTEAFF
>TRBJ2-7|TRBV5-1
CASSPVGSGSDEQYF
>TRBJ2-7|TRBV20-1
CSARSRNSYEQYF
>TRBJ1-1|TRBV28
CASSWEDEAFF
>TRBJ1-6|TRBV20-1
CSARVGQNNSPLHF
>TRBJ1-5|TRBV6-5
CASRGQNNQPQHF
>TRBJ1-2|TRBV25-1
CASSEAGQGGSYGYTF
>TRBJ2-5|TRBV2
CASDNSGETQYF
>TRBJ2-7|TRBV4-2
CASSQEAAGVSYEQYF
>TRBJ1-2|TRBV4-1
CASSQDLRGYGYTF
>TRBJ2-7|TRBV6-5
CASSSGLAGAHEQYF
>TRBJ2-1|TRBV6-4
CASSDSLSSWNEQFF
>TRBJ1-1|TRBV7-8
CASSLAVSLNTEAFF
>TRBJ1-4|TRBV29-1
CSGRDSENEKLFF
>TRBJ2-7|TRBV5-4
CASSLSSGPNYEQYF
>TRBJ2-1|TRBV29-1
CSSDRGNEQFF
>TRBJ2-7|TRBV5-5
CASSFNALGGDHEQYF
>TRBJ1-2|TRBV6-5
CASSYVWLRTVSYTF
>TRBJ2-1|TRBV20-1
CSARDPGRRDNEQFF
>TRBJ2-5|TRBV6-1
CASKEGGAYRRSQYF
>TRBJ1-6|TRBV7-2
CASSLEPGSNNSPLHF
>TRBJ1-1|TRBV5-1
CASSRGQERRNSEAFF
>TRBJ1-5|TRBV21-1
CASSKDWTGSHQPQHF
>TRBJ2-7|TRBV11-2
CASSSTSQSYEQYF
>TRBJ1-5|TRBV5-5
CASSWDRSSNQPQHF
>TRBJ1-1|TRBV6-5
CASRFRDSLNTEAFF
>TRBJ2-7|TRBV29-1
CSVEMGGDSYEQYF
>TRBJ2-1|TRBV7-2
CASSLVVVGNEQFF
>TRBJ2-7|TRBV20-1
CSAPGQGGLNEQYF